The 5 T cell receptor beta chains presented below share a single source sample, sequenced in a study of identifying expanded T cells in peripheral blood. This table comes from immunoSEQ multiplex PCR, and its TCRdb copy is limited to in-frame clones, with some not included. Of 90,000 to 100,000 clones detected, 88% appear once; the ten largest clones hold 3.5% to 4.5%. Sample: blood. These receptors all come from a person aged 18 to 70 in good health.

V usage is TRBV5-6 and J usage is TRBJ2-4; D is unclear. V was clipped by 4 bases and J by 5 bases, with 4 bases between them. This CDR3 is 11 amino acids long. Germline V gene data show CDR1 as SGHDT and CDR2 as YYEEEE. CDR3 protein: CASSIQNIQYF. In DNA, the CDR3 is TGTGCCAGCAGCATCCAAAACATTCAGTACTTC.

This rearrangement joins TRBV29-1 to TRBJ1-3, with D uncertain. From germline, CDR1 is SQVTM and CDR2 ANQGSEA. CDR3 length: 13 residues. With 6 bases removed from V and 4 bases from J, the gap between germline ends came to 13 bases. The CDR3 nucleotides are TGCAGCGTCAACAAGGTGGTAGGAAACACCATATATTTT. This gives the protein CSVNKVVGNTIYF. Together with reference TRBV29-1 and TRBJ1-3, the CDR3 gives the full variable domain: SAVISQKPSRDICQRGTSLTIQCQVDSQVTMMFWYRQQPGQSLTLIATANQGSEATYESGFVIDKFPISRPNLTFSTLTVSNMSPEDSSIYLCSVNKVVGNTIYFGEGSWLTVV.

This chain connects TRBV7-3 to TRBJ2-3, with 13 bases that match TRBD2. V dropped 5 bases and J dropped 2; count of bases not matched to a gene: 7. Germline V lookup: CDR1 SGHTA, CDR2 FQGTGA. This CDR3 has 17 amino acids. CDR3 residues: CASSPRTSGSHTDTQYF. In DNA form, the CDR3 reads TGTGCCAGCAGCCCCCGGACTAGCGGGAGCCACACAGATACGCAGTATTTT.

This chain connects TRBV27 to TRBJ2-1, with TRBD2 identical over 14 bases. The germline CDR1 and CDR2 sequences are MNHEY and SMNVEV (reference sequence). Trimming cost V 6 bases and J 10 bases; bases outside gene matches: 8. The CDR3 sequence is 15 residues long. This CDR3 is CASRDGTSGGGEQFF. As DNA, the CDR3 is TGTGCCAGCAGAGACGGGACTAGCGGGGGAGGGGAGCAGTTCTTC.

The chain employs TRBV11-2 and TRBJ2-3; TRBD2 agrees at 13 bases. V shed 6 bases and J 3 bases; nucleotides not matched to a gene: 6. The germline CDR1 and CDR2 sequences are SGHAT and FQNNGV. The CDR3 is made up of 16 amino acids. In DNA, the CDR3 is TGTGCCAGCAGACAAACTAGCGGGGGGGCGACAGATACGCAGTATTTT. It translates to CASRQTSGGATDTQYF.